These 29 T cell receptor beta chains were all obtained from the same sample, sequenced in a study of blood T cells in healthy people across ages. A J-beta primer mix and a sample-barcoded 5' primer were used in a second PCR of roughly 7 to 12 cycles. TCRdb re-derived calls from the 5' RACE reads in MiXCR, one entry per CDR3 protein. The data contain 1.8 million or so distinct CDR3 sequences, roughly 43% of them singletons. The sequenced material came from blood. The receptors derive from a human donor in good health.

This clonotype was detected only a few times. One junction end disagrees with the germline gene, perhaps due to a read error. The chain links TRBV3-1 to TRBJ2-1; D might be TRBD1 (6 bases). CDR3 length equals 14 residues. Germline assignment: CDR1 LGHDT and CDR2 YNNKEL (reference sequence). The chain's CDR3 is CARSPTGGIDEQFF. CDR3 nucleotide sequence: TGTGCCCGCAGCCCGACAGGTGGAATCGATGAGCAGTTCTTC.

Many counts were recorded for this clonotype. DNA for the CDR3: TGCAGCCTCGGGACAGCAAATGGCTACACCTTC. Translation gives CSLGTANGYTF. The chain carries TRBV29-1 and TRBJ1-2, with TRBD1 matching over 7 bases. With V trimmed by 8 bases and J by 6 bases, 6 bases remained unmatched. The CDR3 consists of 11 residues. The germline CDR1 and CDR2 sequences are SQVTM and ANQGSEA.

The chain couples TRBV9 to TRBJ1-5, with D perhaps matching TRBD1 (6 bases). Germline assignment: CDR1 SGDLS and CDR2 YYNGEE. The CDR3 is 15 amino acids. V dropped 0 bases and J dropped 1 base, with 8 bases sitting between them. CDR3 residues: CASSVDGGSNQPQHF. The CDR3 nucleotides are TGTGCCAGCAGCGTAGATGGGGGCAGCAATCAGCCCCAGCATTTT.

Comments on this clonotype: The junction departs from the called germline gene at one end, perhaps through a read error. V and J are TRBV5-1 and TRBJ1-1, with 7 positions matching TRBD1. The CDR3 is made up of 13 amino acids. CDR1 is SGHRS, CDR2 YFSETQ, per germline. The CDR3 region has the DNA TGCGCCAGTAGCTTGGACACAGGGGTTGGAGCTTTCTTT. Translated: CASSLDTGVGAFF.

The rearrangement uses TRBV13 and TRBJ1-3; D gene ambiguous. Per germline, CDR1 PRHDT and CDR2 FYEKMQ (reference sequence). Trimming shortened V by 4 bases and J by 4 bases, and 11 bases separated the two germline ends. The CDR3 has 14 amino acids. CDR3 amino acids: CASSSGVSGNTIYF. As DNA, the CDR3 is TGTGCCAGCAGCTCTGGGGTTTCCGGAAACACCATATATTTT. The whole variable domain, filled in from reference TRBV13 and TRBJ1-3, reads AAGVIQSPRHLIKEKRETATLKCYPIPRHDTVYWYQQGPGQDPQFLISFYEKMQSDKGSIPDRFSAQQFSDYHSELNMSSLELGDSALYFCASSSGVSGNTIYFGEGSWLTVV.

The chain carries TRBV20-1 and TRBJ1-2; TRBD1 agrees at 10 bases. Looked up from germline, CDR1 is DFQATT and CDR2 is SNEGSKA (reference sequence). Unmatched junction bases numbered 11, after V lost 2 bases and J lost 8 bases. CDR3 length equals 15 residues. The CDR3 nucleotides are TGCAGTGCTAGACTTCCGGGACAGGGGCTGGCAGGCTACACCTTC. Protein: CSARLPGQGLAGYTF.

The rearrangement links TRBV5-1 to TRBJ1-5; D possibly corresponds to TRBD1 (5 bases). The CDR3 is 15 residues long. Trimming shortened V by 0 bases and J by 5 bases, and 12 bases separated the two germline ends. Germline-derived CDR1 and CDR2 are SGHRS and YFSETQ. The CDR3 DNA follows: TGCGCCAGCAGCTTGGGGCAGGGTCGTGATCAGCCCCAGCATTTT. As protein: CASSLGQGRDQPQHF. Supplemented by reference TRBV5-1 and TRBJ1-5, the full variable domain reads KAGVTQTPRYLIKTRGQQVTLSCSPISGHRSVSWYQQTPGQGLQFLFEYFSETQRNKGNFPGRFSGRQFSNSRSEMNVSTLELGDSALYLCASSLGQGRDQPQHFGDGTRLSIL.

This clonotype was seen only a few times. This rearrangement joins TRBV4-3 to TRBJ2-1; TRBD2 matches 12 bases. Germline CDR1 reads LGHNA; CDR2 reads YSLEER. Trimming took 1 base from V and 7 from J; bases not matched to a gene: 5. This CDR3 region has 16 residues. CDR3 DNA sequence: TGCGCCAGCAGCCAAGCTCGACTAGCGGGGGCGAATGAGCAGTTCTTC. Translating it yields CASSQARLAGANEQFF.

This clonotype has only a few counts. V is TRBV7-3 and J is TRBJ2-1, with TRBD2 matching over 7 bases. J lost 7 bases, V lost 5 bases, and 11 bases had no gene match. The CDR3 has 15 residues. CDR1 and CDR2 (germline): SGHTA, FQGTGA. CDR3 loop: CASSPDPGGVNEQFF. The CDR3 bases are TGTGCCAGCAGCCCAGACCCGGGGGGAGTGAATGAGCAGTTCTTC.

V and J are TRBV15 and TRBJ2-1, with 8 positions matching TRBD1. The CDR3 runs to 15 residues. Trimming cost V 4 bases and J 2 bases; bases outside gene matches: 4. Germline V gives CDR1 LNHNV, CDR2 YYDKDF (reference sequence). The DNA of the CDR3 is TGTGCCACCAGCACCCAGGGGGCAACCTACAATGAGCAGTTCTTC. It specifies CATSTQGATYNEQFF.

This clonotype was seen a handful of times. The rearrangement joins TRBV6-1 to TRBJ2-1, with a weak D call TRBD1 (5 bases). The CDR3 is made up of 14 amino acids. CDR1 is MNHNS and CDR2 is SASEGT in the germline V gene. Between the trimmed V and J ends, which lost 2 bases and 7 bases, there was a span of 12 bases. This CDR3 reads CASSERGYQNEQFF. The CDR3 coding sequence is TGTGCCAGCAGTGAAAGGGGCTACCAAAATGAGCAGTTCTTC.

Regarding this clonotype: A much bigger clone sits one base away, suggesting this may be a read error. The chain carries TRBV7-2 and TRBJ1-2, with TRBD1 matching over 8 bases. Trimming removed 4 bases from V and 6 bases from J; junction bases left unmatched: 4. This CDR3 is built from 13 residues. The germline V gene encodes CDR1 SGHTA and CDR2 FQGNSA. The CDR3 sequence is CTSSSDRVHGYTF. The CDR3 DNA follows: TGTACCAGCAGCTCGGACAGGGTTCATGGCTACACCTTC.

There are a few counts of this clonotype. The J gene is TRBJ2-5, the V gene TRBV20-1; the D gene could be TRBD1 or TRBD2 (6 bases each). The germline V gene has CDR1 DFQATT and CDR2 SNEGSKA (reference sequence). The CDR3 is 13 amino acids. V was clipped by 3 bases and J by 4 bases, with 12 bases between them. The CDR3 loop reads CSASGGLGETQYF. The CDR3 bases are TGCAGTGCTAGCGGGGGCCTGGGAGAGACCCAGTACTTC.

This sequence joins TRBV9 and TRBJ2-7; 8 bases map to TRBD2. This CDR3 spans 15 amino acids. Germline CDR1 SGDLS, CDR2 YYNGEE. Unmatched junction bases numbered 5, after V lost 3 bases and J lost 0 bases. CDR3 sequence: CASSGGGSPSYEQYF. Written as DNA, the CDR3 is TGTGCCAGCAGCGGCGGGGGGTCCCCCTCCTACGAGCAGTACTTC.

This clonotype was recorded a few times. J is TRBJ2-7 and V is TRBV6-2 or TRBV6-3; TRBD2 agrees at 13 bases. There are 15 residues in the CDR3. V shed 3 bases, J shed 6 bases, and the junction held 5 bases outside the gene matches. Germline CDR1 reads MNHEY; CDR2 reads SVGEGT. In nucleotides, the CDR3 is TGTGCCAGCAGTTATGAAGGGACTAGCGGGGTCGAGCAGTACTTC. Translating gives CASSYEGTSGVEQYF.

The rearrangement joins TRBV6-1 to TRBJ2-3; 11 positions agree with TRBD2. Germline CDR1 is MNHNS and CDR2 is SASEGT. The V and J ends lost 5 bases and 6 bases, in that order; junction bases with no gene match: 7. The CDR3 runs 15 residues. CDR3 nucleotides: TGTGCCAGCAGTTTCCTAGCGGGGGGCGTGGATACGCAGTATTTT. This sequence encodes CASSFLAGGVDTQYF.

The chain links TRBV29-1 to TRBJ1-2; unclear D gene. Trimming pared 4 bases from V and 1 base from J, leaving 7 bases between. The CDR3 covers 12 residues. Germline loops: CDR1 SQVTM, CDR2 ANQGSEA. CDR3 nucleotide sequence: TGCAGCGTTGTGGTCCTTAACTATGGCTACACCTTC. Translation: CSVVVLNYGYTF.

The sample holds many counts of this clonotype. The chain combines TRBV27 with TRBJ1-2; 10 bases fit TRBD1. The V and J ends lost 3 bases and 8 bases, in that order; junction bases with no gene match: 6. Looked up from germline, CDR1 is MNHEY and CDR2 is SMNVEV (reference sequence). This CDR3 is 14 amino acids long. CDR3 protein: CASSLVGQGVGYTF. The CDR3 nucleotides are TGTGCCAGCAGTTTGGTTGGACAGGGGGTCGGCTACACCTTC.

The chain recombines TRBV20-1 with TRBJ2-3; D possibly matches TRBD1 or TRBD2 (5 bases each). The CDR3 runs to 17 residues. The germline V gene encodes CDR1 DFQATT and CDR2 SNEGSKA (reference sequence). V lost 0 bases, J lost 4 bases, and 20 bases lay in between. The CDR3 sequence is CSARDLRDPHNSDTQYF. CDR3 sequence (DNA): TGCAGTGCTAGAGATTTAAGGGACCCCCATAACTCAGATACGCAGTATTTT.

The chain couples TRBV7-2 to TRBJ2-3; 15 nucleotides match TRBD2. This CDR3 comprises 17 residues. V shed 1 base and J 6 bases; nucleotides not matched to a gene: 5. Germline CDR1 is SGHTA and CDR2 is FQGNSA. This chain's CDR3 is CASSLGTSGGARDTQYF. The CDR3 DNA is TGTGCCAGCAGCTTAGGGACTAGCGGGGGGGCAAGGGATACGCAGTATTTT.

J is TRBJ1-2 and V is TRBV4-2, with D perhaps matching TRBD1 (6 bases). V lost 1 base and J lost 6, with 9 bases in between. The germline gives CDR1 LGHNA, CDR2 YNFKEQ. The CDR3 is 13 amino acids. CDR3 in DNA: TGTGCCAGCAGCCAAGTGGGACACCATGGCTACACCTTC. Translation: CASSQVGHHGYTF.

The rearrangement links TRBV10-3 to TRBJ1-1, with D hard to call. Between the trimmed V and J ends, which lost 2 bases and 9 bases, there was a span of 10 bases. This CDR3 contains 12 residues. CDR1 ENHRY and CDR2 SYGVKD come from the germline V gene. Here the CDR3 DNA reads TGTGCCATCAGTGAGGATGGTATCCAAGCTTTCTTT. It encodes CAISEDGIQAFF.

The chain uses TRBV4-1 and TRBJ2-1; TRBD2 might be the D (7 bases). The J call may be mistaken, given a closer DNA end match to TRBJ2-7. Germline CDR1 reads MGHRA; CDR2 reads YSYEKL. This CDR3 region has 16 residues. CDR3 nucleotide sequence: TGCGCCAGCAGCCATAGGGAGGGGGACTCCTACAATGAGCAGTACTTC. Translating gives CASSHREGDSYNEQYF.

As for this clonotype: Since a much larger clone is just one base distant, this may be a read error. The chain joins TRBV20-1 to TRBJ1-2, with 10 nucleotides matching TRBD1. The CDR3 sequence is 13 residues long. Germline assignment: CDR1 DFQATT and CDR2 SNEGSKA (reference sequence). CDR3 DNA: TGCAGTGCTAGGACAGGGGGCAACTATGGCCACACCTTC. This encodes CSARTGGNYGHTF.

The chain has TRBV15 and TRBJ2-3; 8 positions match TRBD2. Losses at the gene ends were 3 bases for V and 2 bases for J; bases not matched to a gene: 4. CDR1 and CDR2 from the germline V gene are LNHNV and YYDKDF (reference sequence). CDR3 length equals 15 residues. CDR3 loop: CATSSGAGDTDTQYF. DNA of the CDR3: TGTGCCACCAGCAGTGGAGCGGGGGACACAGATACGCAGTATTTT.

The chain recombines TRBV11-2 with TRBJ1-2; D gene unclear. The CDR3 contains 13 residues. With 1 base removed from V and 7 bases from J, the gap between germline ends came to 10 bases. In germline, CDR1 is SGHAT, CDR2 FQNNGV. The CDR3 sequence is CASSLVPALGYTF. The CDR3 DNA sequence: TGTGCCAGCAGCTTAGTCCCGGCTCTTGGCTACACCTTC. Drawing the rest from reference TRBV11-2 and TRBJ1-2, the complete variable domain is EAGVAQSPRYKIIEKRQSVAFWCNPISGHATLYWYQQILGQGPKLLIQFQNNGVVDDSQLPKDRFSAERLKGVDSTLKIQPAKLEDSAVYLCASSLVPALGYTFGSGTRLTVV.

On this clonotype itself: Relative to the germline gene, one junction end is altered; a read error may explain this. V and J are TRBV4-2 and TRBJ2-3; tentative D call: TRBD2 (7 bases). The CDR3 has 18 residues. Germline CDR1 reads LGHNA; CDR2 reads YNFKEQ. CDR3 loop: CASSQDPRGGYNTGTQYF. For the CDR3, the DNA is TGTGCCAGCAGCCAAGATCCGAGGGGGGGCTATAACACAGGTACGCAGTATTTT.

This clonotype was found a few times. This rearrangement joins TRBV6-1 to TRBJ2-1, with D possibly being TRBD1 or TRBD2 (6 bases each). The CDR3 spans 15 residues. Germline V lookup: CDR1 MNHNS, CDR2 SASEGT. With 7 bases removed from V and 5 bases from J, the gap between germline ends came to 18 bases. CDR3 protein: CASTAMGGSNNEQFF. In DNA form, the CDR3 reads TGTGCCAGCACCGCCATGGGGGGCAGCAACAATGAGCAGTTCTTC.

This clonotype was recorded a few times. The chain has TRBV7-2 and TRBJ2-7; 8 bases are shared with TRBD1. Germline V gene data show CDR1 as SGHTA and CDR2 as FQGNSA. Trimming removed 5 bases from V and 2 bases from J; junction bases left unmatched: 8. The CDR3 covers 15 residues. For the CDR3, the DNA is TGTGCCAGCAGCCCACGACAGGGGACCGCCTACGAGCAGTACTTC. Translating it yields CASSPRQGTAYEQYF.